This T cell receptor (beta chain) was sequenced for a study of T cell responses to AZD1222 COVID-19 vaccine (dated by TCRdb to about 2021). At the level of the whole study: AZD1222 recipients given second doses at about 4 weeks or at about 12 weeks were pooled, since spike-specific TCR depth and breadth were not found to differ between the two schedules. TCR sequencing was performed for about 250 trial participants, of whom 200 to 220 were given two doses of AZD1222 and around 26 were given two doses of MenACWY control vaccine. Trial participants were enrolled by age into 18-55, 56-69 and 70-plus year subgroups, with approximately 160, 26 and 62 TCR-sequenced participants respectively. Summary of the overall study and its limitations: After two AZD1222 doses, both the breadth and the depth of spike-specific TCRs were significantly higher than at day 0 and than in MenACWY recipients. Because no samples from the day 14 peak response were available, repertoires could be characterized only after the peak T cell response. Conclusions about previously exposed vaccinees were limited because only five to seven AZD1222 recipients were SARS-CoV-2 seropositive at baseline. The 56-69-year group was small, and its depth increase did not reach significance, likely because of low power. Reportedly, almost half of the unique spike-specific TCRs recognized epitopes lying outside the regions that are mutated in the B.1.351 and B.1.1.7 variants. The vaccine-associated CD4 TCRs covered the entire spike protein, and the dominant responses fell in regions 160-218 and 743-854. Participants were mostly white British, with more females than males. The authors suggested clonal diversity may have been underestimated.

Read against the paper, the sample's time point label means: baseline before first vaccination. The vaccinee samples were drawn from two UK trials, COV001 and COV002, one of which was a single-blind randomized controlled phase 2/3 trial testing AZD1222 (ChAdOx1 nCoV-19) in healthy adults. For TCRbeta chain sequencing, PBMC samples were collected from trial participants at day 0 and at day 28 after the second dose. Trimming removed 5 bases from V and 0 bases from J, leaving 11 bases between the germline ends. From a lookup of the germline V gene, CDR1 and CDR2 are MDHEN and SYDVKM. From its cysteine to its phenylalanine, the CDR3 spans 14 amino acids. Kept here is only the CDR3 DNA, which spans 42 bases and is read in frame from base 1. As concerns this clone: Its antigen remains undetermined. The input lacks base qualities; no much larger clone sits a single base away.

The CDR3 regions of human TCRbeta chains were analyzed by immunosequencing. The authors' analysis ran thus. TCRs in the repertoires were compared against a reference library of SARS-CoV-2-specific TCRs that had been generated with the MIRA antigen-specificity platform. Breadth was defined as the fraction of unique TCRs that were SARS-CoV-2-associated, and depth was defined as the fraction of total T cells that were SARS-CoV-2-associated. Using the MIRA data, every spike-specific TCR was mapped to the spike region that the TCR reacted to and assigned to either a CD4 or a CD8 class. Log10-transformed breadth and depth values were compared by one-way ANOVA with Sidak's multiple comparisons tests. Here the immuneACCESS table is served through TCRdb, limited to in-frame sequences with V and J called. Missing clones are a known gap in these copies; in checked studies unresolved V genes cover under half, and the rest lacks a known reason. V, J and clone size are taken as reported in that table, and D and trimming were inferred from the DNA itself. The sample has over 45,000 clones on record, 70% to 80% of them singletons. The ten largest clones capture 6.6% of the sample.

Sample: peripheral blood, taken on day 0 of AZD1222 vaccination. In this chain, TRBV28 is recombined with TRBJ2-7, with the D segment possibly TRBD1 or TRBD2, each aligning over 6 bases. This receptor was obtained from an adult in good health. The nucleotides read TGTGCCAGCAGTCCCCCGGGGGCCTCCTACGAGCAGTACTTC. Its protein reads: CASSPPGASYEQYF.